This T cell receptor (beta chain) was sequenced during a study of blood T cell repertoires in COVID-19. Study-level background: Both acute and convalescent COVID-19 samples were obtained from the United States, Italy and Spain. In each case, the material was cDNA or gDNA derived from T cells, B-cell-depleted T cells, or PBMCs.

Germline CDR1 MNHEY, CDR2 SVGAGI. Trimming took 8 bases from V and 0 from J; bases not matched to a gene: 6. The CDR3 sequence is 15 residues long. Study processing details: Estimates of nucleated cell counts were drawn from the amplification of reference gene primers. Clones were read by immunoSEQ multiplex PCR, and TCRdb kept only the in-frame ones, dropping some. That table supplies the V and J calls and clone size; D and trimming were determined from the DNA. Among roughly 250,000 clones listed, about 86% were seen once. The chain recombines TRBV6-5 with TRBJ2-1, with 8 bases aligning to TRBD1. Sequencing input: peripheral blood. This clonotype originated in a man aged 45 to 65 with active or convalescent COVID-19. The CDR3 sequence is CASGTTGGSYNEQFF. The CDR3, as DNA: TGTGCCAGCGGGACCACAGGGGGCTCCTACAATGAGCAGTTCTTC.